This TCR beta chain derives from a study of shared clonotypes between healthy human individuals. For this clone: Its antigen is unidentified.

General study findings and limits: The sharing of 5% to 6.5% of naive CD4 clonotypes was seen across several donors.

This table comes from immunoSEQ multiplex PCR, and its TCRdb copy is limited to in-frame clones, with some not included. The sample consists of over 700,000 clones, over 55% of them appearing once. The TCR was taken from a woman aged 25 to 45 in good health. Sequences were obtained from memory CD4+ T cells sorted from blood. Subset in this sample: CD45RA-negative fraction.

CDR3 region: CASATGVLSNQPQHF. The CDR3 coding sequence is TGTGCCAGCGCGACAGGGGTTCTCAGCAATCAGCCCCAGCATTTT. This chain uses TRBV18 with TRBJ1-5; 8 nucleotides match TRBD1. After removal of 8 bases from V and 1 base from J, the junction contained 7 bases not matched to a gene. This CDR3 is built from 15 residues. The germline CDR1 and CDR2 sequences are KGHSH and LQKENI.